The entry below describes one TCR beta chain. This sample was included in a study of blood T cell repertoires in COVID-19. Study in general: The study drew acute and convalescent COVID-19 samples from the United States, Italy and Spain. T cells, B-cell-depleted T cells, or PBMCs supplied cDNA or gDNA.

As handled by the study authors: Amplified reference gene primers provided the basis for estimating nucleated cell counts. The repertoire was sequenced with immunoSEQ multiplex PCR; TCRdb's copy has only in-frame clones and lacks some. For V, J and clone size, that table is used; D and trimming come from the DNA. The profile shows roughly 140,000 clones, around 76% of them singletons. Sequenced material: peripheral blood. The sequence was obtained from a man aged 55-75 years with acute or convalescent COVID-19.

CDR3 in amino acids: CASSPGTVGELFF. As DNA, the CDR3 is TGTGCCAGCAGCCCCGGGACAGTCGGGGAGCTGTTTTTT. This sequence joins TRBV7-7 and TRBJ2-2; the match to TRBD1 covers 7 bases. This CDR3 is 13 amino acids long. Trimming at V came to 5 bases and at J to 7 bases, leaving 4 bases not matched to a gene. Looked up from germline, CDR1 is SSHAT and CDR2 is FNYEAQ (reference sequence).